The clone carrying this TCR beta chain came up once. The antigen is undetermined. The CDR3 runs to 15 residues. The V gene end was trimmed by 0 bases and the J gene end by 8 bases; junction bases not matched to a gene: 7. Per germline, CDR1 SGHRS and CDR2 YFSETQ. The data are from a study of OX40 agonist ivuxolimab in advanced cancers. Background on the study: Patients' therapy was ivuxolimab, an antibody that acts as an agonist of OX40 (CD134).

The repertoire was sequenced with immunoSEQ multiplex PCR; TCRdb's copy has only in-frame clones and lacks some. The data contain approximately 60,000 clones, roughly four fifths of them singletons. Study-wide results and caveats: Researchers report that CD8+ T cells had, on average, more expanded clones than CD4+.

The V gene is TRBV5-1, the J gene TRBJ1-4; 7 bases are a match to TRBD1. Sample: CD4+ or CD8+ T cells sorted from blood, taken in a trial of the OX40 agonist ivuxolimab. The TCR comes from an adult with an advanced solid tumor such as melanoma, head and neck, liver or kidney cancer. CDR3 nucleotide sequence: TGCGCCAGCAGCTTGGTGCCAGGGGGGACGGAAAAACTGTTTTTT. Translating gives CASSLVPGGTEKLFF.